This T cell receptor (beta chain) originates from a study of blood T cell repertoires in COVID-19 (dated by TCRdb to the early 2020s). Context from the whole study: Samples covering the acute and convalescent phases of COVID-19 were provided by collaborators in the United States, Italy and Spain. The material from the prospective study consisted of cDNA or gDNA derived from T cells, B-cell-depleted T cells, or PBMCs. The dataset comprised deeply sampled blood TCRbeta repertoires from subjects exposed to, actively infected with, or recovered from COVID-19. Where available, HLA class I and class II types were obtained from metadata supplied by the sample provider rather than from assay-based typing. Sample metadata almost always included a de-identified subject ID, COVID-19 status, age in years and sex. The samples were drawn from the first 160 participants of the ongoing ImmuneRACE study and from 1,254 subjects provided by 6 global collaborators. The repertoires were made available in a free public database intended to serve as a resource for research on the immune response to SARS-CoV-2.

The immunoSEQ Assay, a bias-controlled multiplex PCR, was used to amplify TCRbeta CDR3 regions from genomic DNA. The study's processing was this. The number of nucleated cells in each sample was estimated from the amplification of reference gene primers within the assay. To quantify the absolute abundance of each unique TCRbeta CDR3 rearrangement, sequence reads were collapsed and filtered. Productive Simpson clonality was computed per sample as the square root of Simpson's diversity index over productive rearrangements. TCRdb took this table from immuneACCESS and kept in-frame rearrangements with V and J called. Such tables lack part of the clones; where checked against another copy, unresolved V genes explain under half of the gap, and the rest is unexplained. For V, J and clone size, that table is used; D and trimming come from the DNA. The sample has 100,000 to 140,000 clones on record, 88% of them singletons. The ten largest clonotypes hold under 7% of the sample.

The collaborating institutions used their own protocols to collect whole blood in K2EDTA tubes. For TCRbeta analysis, collaborators shipped samples as frozen whole blood, isolated PBMCs, or DNA extracted from either of those sample types. The cysteine opens and the phenylalanine closes a CDR3 of 15 amino acids. Of the read, only the CDR3 DNA is kept; its 45 bases are in frame from base 1. The CDR1 and CDR2 encoded by the germline V gene (reference sequence) are MNHEY and SMNVEV. V ends up 5 bases short and J 5 bases short, with an unmatched junction base count of 9. Points on this clone: It has no known antigen specificity. Per-base qualities were not stored, and no clone one base away is much larger.

Here is what the overall study found, with its caveats: Clinical and demographic metadata were provided uncurated, with the amount varying by source and participant.

Recombination linked TRBV27 to TRBJ1-1; the junction holds 9 bases that match TRBD1. Sequencing was done on a sample of peripheral blood. The TCR originated in a man between 45 and 60 years old with active or convalescent COVID-19. The sequenced DNA: TGTGCCAGCAGTGTAGGACAGGGGCGAGGGACTGAAGCTTTCTTT. Translated, this gives CASSVGQGRGTEAFF.